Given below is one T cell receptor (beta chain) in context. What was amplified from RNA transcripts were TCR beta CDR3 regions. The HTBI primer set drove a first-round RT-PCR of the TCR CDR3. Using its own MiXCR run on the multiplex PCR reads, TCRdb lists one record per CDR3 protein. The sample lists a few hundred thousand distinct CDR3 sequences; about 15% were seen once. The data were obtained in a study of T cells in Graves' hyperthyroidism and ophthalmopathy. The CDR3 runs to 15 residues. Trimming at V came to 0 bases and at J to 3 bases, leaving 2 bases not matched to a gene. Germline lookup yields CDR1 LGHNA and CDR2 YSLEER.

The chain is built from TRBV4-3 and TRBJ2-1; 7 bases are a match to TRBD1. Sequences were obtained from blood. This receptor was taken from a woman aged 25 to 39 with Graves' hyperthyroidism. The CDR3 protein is CASSQDRDSYNEQFF. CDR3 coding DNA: TGCGCCAGCAGCCAAGATCGGGACAGCTACAATGAGCAGTTCTTC.